This TCR beta chain was recorded in a study of molecular identifiers for immune sequencing clone quantification. The CDR3 extends over 14 amino acids. Germline V gene data show CDR1 as SGHTA and CDR2 as FQGNSA. V shed 5 bases and J shed 0 bases, with 7 bases lying between them. TCRdb itself ran the PCR reads through MiXCR, one entry per CDR3 protein. This table holds 100,000 or so distinct CDR3 sequences, about 35% found once. This clonotype was found many times. This rearrangement joins TRBV7-2 to TRBJ1-4; D is unclear. This TCR derives from a human donor in good health. Some libraries in this study had Jurkat cell RNA spiked in. Sequenced input: naive CD8+ T cells from blood, with Jurkat cell RNA spiked in. Subset indicated: FACS-sorted CD8+CD4-CCR7+CD45RA+ naive T cells. CDR3 protein: CASSKIATNEKLFF. As DNA, the CDR3 is TGTGCCAGCAGCAAGATTGCAACTAATGAAAAACTGTTTTTT.